These 25 T cell receptor beta chains originate from one sample sequenced in a study of blood T cell repertoires in COVID-19. Sequenced by immunoSEQ multiplex PCR; TCRdb stores in-frame clones only, minus some. The profile shows over 200,000 clones, more than 85% of them singletons. Sample: peripheral blood. Source of these receptors: a man in his forties or fifties with active or convalescent COVID-19.

The rearrangement joins TRBV28 to TRBJ2-5, with 8 nucleotides matching TRBD2. Trimming at V came to 5 bases and at J to 5 bases, leaving 1 base not matched to a gene. The CDR3 is made up of 12 amino acids. Germline values: CDR1 MDHEN, CDR2 SYDVKM. CDR3 in amino acids: CASSPSGETQYF. CDR3 sequence (DNA): TGTGCCAGCAGTCCTAGCGGGGAGACCCAGTACTTC.

V is TRBV28 and J is TRBJ1-5; 8 bases agree with TRBD1. The CDR3 has 15 residues. CDR1 MDHEN and CDR2 SYDVKM come from the germline V gene. V trimming: 3 bases; J trimming: 4 bases; junction bases outside the gene matches: 5. CDR3 sequence reads: CASSLGTGGNQPQHF. CDR3 in DNA: TGTGCCAGCAGTTTGGGCACAGGGGGTAATCAGCCCCAGCATTTT.

The V and J genes are TRBV6-1 and TRBJ1-2; no clear D gene. Germline loops: CDR1 MNHNS, CDR2 SASEGT. Trimming stripped 0 bases from V and 4 bases from J, with 9 bases between. The CDR3 totals 14 residues. CDR3 sequence (DNA): TGTGCCAGCAGTGAAGCGCTGCAGGTCTATGGCTACACCTTC. Translation: CASSEALQVYGYTF.

The chain couples TRBV18 to TRBJ1-1, with 9 bases lining up with TRBD1. V was clipped by 4 bases and J by 4 bases; unmatched bases: 1. CDR1 is KGHSH and CDR2 is LQKENI in the germline V gene. This CDR3 spans 13 amino acids. This CDR3 is CASSRTGATEAFF. The CDR3 bases are TGTGCCAGCTCACGGACAGGGGCCACTGAAGCTTTCTTT.

This clone was counted once. V gene TRBV9 combines with J gene TRBJ1-1; 7 bases line up with TRBD1. Germline V gene sequence: CDR1 SGDLS, CDR2 YYNGEE. V lost 4 bases, J lost 0 bases, and 9 bases stayed unmatched. The CDR3 has 16 residues. The CDR3, as DNA: TGTGCCAGCAGCCCAGGGGTAGGGGGCTTGAACACTGAAGCTTTCTTT. Translation: CASSPGVGGLNTEAFF.

The rearrangement uses TRBV4-1 and TRBJ1-1; D uncertain. Germline CDR1 MGHRA, CDR2 YSYEKL. The CDR3 has 13 residues. The germline V and J ends were trimmed by 6 bases and 1 base, with 9 bases remaining between them. CDR3 in amino acids: CASRRTENTEAFF. CDR3 in DNA: TGCGCCAGCAGGAGAACAGAGAACACTGAAGCTTTCTTT.

The genes are TRBV7-6 and TRBJ1-1, with 9 bases lining up with TRBD1. Germline V gene data show CDR1 as SGHVS and CDR2 as FNYEAQ. V lost 5 bases to trimming and J lost 3 bases; unmatched junction nucleotides: 10. The CDR3 extends over 16 amino acids. The CDR3 spells CASSNPRTGEDTEAFF. Here the CDR3 DNA reads TGTGCCAGCAGCAATCCTCGGACAGGGGAGGACACTGAAGCTTTCTTT.

The gene calls are TRBV28 and TRBJ2-7; 8 positions match TRBD1. The V gene's germline CDR1 is MDHEN and CDR2 SYDVKM. This CDR3 is 14 amino acids long. The J segment lost 3 bases and the V segment lost 5 bases, leaving 6 bases of the junction unmatched. The CDR3 DNA follows: TGTGCCAGCAGTCCCCAGGGGGCGGACTACGAGCAGTACTTC. Translating gives CASSPQGADYEQYF.

The V gene is TRBV7-3, the J gene TRBJ1-1, with 8 bases identical to TRBD1. The V gene's germline CDR1 is SGHTA and CDR2 FQGTGA. This CDR3 is 17 amino acids long. The V gene end was trimmed by 5 bases and the J gene end by 1 base; junction bases not matched to a gene: 12. The CDR3 nucleotides read TGTGCCAGCAGCCTCCTCCCCCAGGGGGCTCAGAACACTGAAGCTTTCTTT. Translation: CASSLLPQGAQNTEAFF.

The rearrangement uses TRBV30 and TRBJ2-3; 7 bases fit TRBD2. The CDR3 runs 15 residues. The germline CDR1 and CDR2 sequences are GTSNPN and SVGIG (reference sequence). The junction had 7 bases not matched to a gene; V was cut back by 2 bases and J by 2 bases. Here the CDR3 reads CAWSRGSGYTDTQYF. CDR3 sequence (DNA): TGTGCCTGGAGTAGGGGTAGCGGGTACACAGATACGCAGTATTTT.

The V gene is TRBV5-4, the J gene TRBJ1-1; TRBD1 matches 7 bases. Germline V gene sequence: CDR1 SGHNT, CDR2 YYREEE (reference sequence). The CDR3 length is 14 residues. V lost 3 bases to trimming and J lost 4 bases; unmatched junction nucleotides: 6. CDR3: CASSYETGPTEAFF. The CDR3, as DNA: TGTGCCAGCAGCTACGAGACAGGGCCCACTGAAGCTTTCTTT.

The V call is TRBV29-1, the J call TRBJ2-6, with D unresolved. V shed 2 bases and J shed 0 bases, with 5 bases lying between them. The CDR3 runs to 14 residues. Per germline, CDR1 SQVTM and CDR2 ANQGSEA. The CDR3 DNA sequence: TGCAGCGTTGAAAGCTACTCTGGGGCCAACGTCCTGACTTTC. As protein: CSVESYSGANVLTF.

The genes are TRBV6-1 and TRBJ1-2; 8 positions match TRBD1. The CDR3 has 14 amino acids. CDR1 is MNHNS, CDR2 SASEGT, per germline. Unmatched junction bases numbered 4, after V lost 2 bases and J lost 5 bases. In DNA form, the CDR3 reads TGTGCCAGCAGTGAATGGAGGGACAGGTATGGCTACACCTTC. It is translated as CASSEWRDRYGYTF.

The rearrangement links TRBV28 to TRBJ1-3; weak D call: TRBD1 (6 bases). Germline V CDR1 and CDR2: MDHEN, SYDVKM. The CDR3 loop spans 15 amino acids. Trimming cost V 2 bases and J 5 bases, with 13 bases left between them. The CDR3 loop reads CASSLIGQHRNTIYF. The CDR3 region has the DNA TGTGCCAGCAGTTTAATAGGACAGCATCGAAACACCATATATTTT.

This sequence joins TRBV10-3 and TRBJ2-7, with 8 bases matching TRBD1. This CDR3 region has 14 residues. V was clipped by 2 bases and J by 6 bases; unmatched bases: 6. The germline V gene encodes CDR1 ENHRY and CDR2 SYGVKD. CDR3 in DNA: TGTGCCATCAGTGAGACGGCAGGGGGCGGCGAGCAGTACTTC. Translation: CAISETAGGGEQYF.

This clone was found once. This chain joins TRBV5-1 and TRBJ2-1, with TRBD1 identical over 11 bases. With V trimmed by 2 bases and J by 6 bases, 7 bases remained unmatched. This CDR3 region has 16 residues. CDR1 is SGHRS and CDR2 is YFSETQ in the germline V gene. DNA of the CDR3: TGCGCCAGCAGCTTAACCGCCGGGACAGGGGGCAATGAGCAGTTCTTC. It encodes CASSLTAGTGGNEQFF.

V usage is TRBV7-9 and J usage is TRBJ1-2, with a possible D match to TRBD1 (5 bases). The CDR3 is 14 amino acids. The V end was cut by 5 bases, the J end by 4 bases, with 14 bases between. Germline-derived CDR1 and CDR2 are SEHNR and FQNEAQ (reference sequence). CDR3 nucleotide sequence: TGTGCCAGCAGCCGCGGACAAGCCTTCTATGGCTACACCTTC. Protein: CASSRGQAFYGYTF.

The chain combines TRBV5-1 with TRBJ2-7, with 9 bases that match TRBD1. The CDR3 contains 17 residues. The V and J ends lost 3 bases and 5 bases, in that order; junction bases with no gene match: 15. Germline CDR1 reads SGHRS; CDR2 reads YFSETQ. The CDR3 protein is CASSSQPPGQGSNEQYF. DNA for the CDR3: TGCGCCAGCAGCTCACAACCGCCGGGACAGGGTTCGAACGAGCAGTACTTC.

The rearrangement links TRBV7-2 to TRBJ2-3, with 14 bases identical to TRBD2. The CDR3 length is 17 residues. V lost 1 base, J lost 2 bases, and 2 bases stayed unmatched. Germline V gene sequence: CDR1 SGHTA, CDR2 FQGNSA. CDR3 DNA sequence: TGTGCCAGCAGCTTAGTGGGACTAGCGGGGGTCACAGATACGCAGTATTTT. It is translated as CASSLVGLAGVTDTQYF.

This clone was seen once. This chain connects TRBV19 to TRBJ1-1; no reliable D call. V was cut by 5 bases and J by 8 bases, with 12 bases left in between. Germline assignment: CDR1 LNHDA and CDR2 SQIVND (reference sequence). The CDR3 runs to 12 residues. The CDR3 sequence is CASSPWAAEAFF. The CDR3 nucleotides are TGTGCCAGTAGTCCGTGGGCCGCAGAAGCTTTCTTT.

The gene calls are TRBV13 and TRBJ2-5; 7 positions agree with TRBD2. The CDR3 runs to 15 residues. The ends lost 5 bases at V and 5 bases at J; junction bases unmatched: 11. The germline gives CDR1 PRHDT, CDR2 FYEKMQ (reference sequence). CDR3: CASSPTARAGETQYF. In nucleotides, the CDR3 is TGTGCCAGCAGCCCCACTGCGCGAGCGGGGGAGACCCAGTACTTC.

This clone was counted a single time. The V and J genes are TRBV10-2 and TRBJ2-7; the match to TRBD2 covers 7 bases. There are 13 residues in the CDR3. The ends lost 8 bases at V and 3 bases at J; junction bases unmatched: 7. Germline CDR1 reads WSHSY; CDR2 reads SAAADI. The CDR3 is CASGGDWDYEQYF. The DNA for the CDR3 is TGCGCCAGCGGGGGGGACTGGGACTACGAGCAGTACTTC.

The V call is TRBV5-8, the J call TRBJ1-2, with TRBD1 matching over 7 bases. Losses at the gene ends were 2 bases for V and 0 bases for J; bases not matched to a gene: 4. Germline V lookup: CDR1 SGHTS, CDR2 YDEGEE. The CDR3 spans 15 residues. This chain's CDR3 is CASSFRQGPNYGYTF. In nucleotides, the CDR3 is TGTGCCAGCAGCTTCCGACAGGGCCCTAACTATGGCTACACCTTC.

V and J are TRBV6-5 and TRBJ2-2; TRBD2 agrees at 13 bases. J lost 6 bases, V lost 2 bases, and 3 bases had no gene match. Germline values: CDR1 MNHEY, CDR2 SVGAGI. The CDR3 has 16 residues. CDR3 sequence: CASSYLGTSGAGELFF. The DNA of the CDR3 is TGTGCCAGCAGTTACCTAGGGACTAGCGGGGCCGGGGAGCTGTTTTTT.

Here the CDR3 DNA reads TGTGCCAGCAGCTGGGGGGTGGGGCAGTACCAAGAGACCCAGTACTTC. Protein product: CASSWGVGQYQETQYF. This sequence joins TRBV7-6 and TRBJ2-5; D possibly corresponds to TRBD2 (6 bases). The CDR3 runs 16 residues. CDR1 and CDR2 from the germline V gene are SGHVS and FNYEAQ. With 4 bases removed from V and 0 bases from J, the gap between germline ends came to 15 bases.